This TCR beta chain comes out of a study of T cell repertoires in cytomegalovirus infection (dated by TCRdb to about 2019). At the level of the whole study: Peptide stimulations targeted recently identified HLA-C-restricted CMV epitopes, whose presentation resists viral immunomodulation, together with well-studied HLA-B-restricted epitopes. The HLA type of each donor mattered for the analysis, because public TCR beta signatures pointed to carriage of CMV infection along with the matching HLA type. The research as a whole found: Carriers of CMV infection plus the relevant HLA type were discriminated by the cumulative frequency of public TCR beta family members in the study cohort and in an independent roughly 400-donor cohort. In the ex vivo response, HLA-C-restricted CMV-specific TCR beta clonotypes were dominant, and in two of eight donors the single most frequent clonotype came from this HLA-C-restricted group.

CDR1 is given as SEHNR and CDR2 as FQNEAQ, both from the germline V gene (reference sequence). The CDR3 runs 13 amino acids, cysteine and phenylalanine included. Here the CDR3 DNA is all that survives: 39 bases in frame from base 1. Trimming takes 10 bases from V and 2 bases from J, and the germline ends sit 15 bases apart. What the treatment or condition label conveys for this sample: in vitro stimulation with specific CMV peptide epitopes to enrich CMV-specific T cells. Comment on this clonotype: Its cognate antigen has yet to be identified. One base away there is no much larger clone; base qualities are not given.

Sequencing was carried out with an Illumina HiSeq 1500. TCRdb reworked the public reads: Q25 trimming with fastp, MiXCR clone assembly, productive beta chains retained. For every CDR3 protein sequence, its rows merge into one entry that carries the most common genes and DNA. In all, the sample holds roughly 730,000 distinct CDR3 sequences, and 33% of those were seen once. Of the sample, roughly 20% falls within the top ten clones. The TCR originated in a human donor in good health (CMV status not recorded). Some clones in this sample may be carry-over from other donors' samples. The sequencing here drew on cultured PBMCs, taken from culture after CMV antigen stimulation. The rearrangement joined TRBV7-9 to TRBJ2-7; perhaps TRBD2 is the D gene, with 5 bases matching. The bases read TGTGCCACCACAACTAGGGTTACCTACGAGCAGTACTTC. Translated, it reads CATTTRVTYEQYF.